The 19 T cell receptor beta chains listed next were all sequenced from one sample in a study of blood T cells in healthy people across ages. Together with a sample-barcoded 5' primer, a J-beta primer mix was included in a second PCR lasting roughly 6 to 12 cycles. TCRdb ran MiXCR on the 5' RACE reads and lists one entry per CDR3 protein. The table has over a million distinct CDR3 sequences, around 40% seen once; the top ten hold around 4%. Material for sequencing was blood. The receptors come from a woman between 18 and 30 years old in good health.

This clonotype showed up just a few times. The genes are TRBV4-1 and TRBJ1-5; no reliable D call. The V end lost 1 base, the J end lost 1 base, and 5 bases lay between the germline ends. There are 14 residues in the CDR3. Germline V lookup: CDR1 MGHRA, CDR2 YSYEKL. CDR3 DNA: TGCGCCAGCAGCCAAGTATCCAGCAATCAGCCCCAGCATTTT. Translated: CASSQVSSNQPQHF.

As DNA, the CDR3 is TGTGCCAGCAGCCCCCGCGGGGGGCTGGGTGCTTTCTTT. Its protein is CASSPRGGLGAFF. The chain couples TRBV7-3 to TRBJ1-1; D perhaps matches TRBD1 (6 bases). The CDR3 runs to 13 residues. V lost 5 bases and J lost 11, with 18 bases in between. Germline V gene lookup returns CDR1 SGHTA and CDR2 FQGTGA.

V is TRBV20-1 and J is TRBJ1-5; D might be TRBD1 (6 bases). Trimming shortened V by 0 bases and J by 0 bases, and 15 bases separated the two germline ends. Germline loops: CDR1 DFQATT, CDR2 SNEGSKA (reference sequence). The CDR3 is 17 residues long. CDR3: CSARDIGKGGSNQPQHF. CDR3 in DNA: TGCAGTGCTAGAGATATCGGGAAAGGGGGTAGCAATCAGCCCCAGCATTTT.

V is TRBV24-1 and J is TRBJ2-5; tentative D call: TRBD2 (5 bases). V lost 3 bases, J lost 2 bases, and 12 bases lay in between. Germline CDR1 is KGHDR and CDR2 is SFDVKD. The CDR3 consists of 15 residues. CDR3 residues: CATSDKDLHQETQYF. The CDR3 DNA sequence: TGTGCCACCAGTGATAAGGACTTACATCAAGAGACCCAGTACTTC.

This clonotype was recorded a few times. The chain uses TRBV6-2 or TRBV6-3 and TRBJ2-1, with 10 bases aligning to TRBD2. The CDR3 has 16 amino acids. Germline CDR1 reads MNHEY; CDR2 reads SVGEGT. The J segment lost 9 bases and the V segment lost 4 bases, leaving 12 bases of the junction unmatched. CDR3 protein: CASSSPPSGRAAEQFF. The CDR3 DNA sequence: TGTGCCAGCAGTTCCCCCCCCAGCGGGAGGGCCGCTGAGCAGTTCTTC.

This chain joins TRBV7-2 and TRBJ2-1; 7 positions match TRBD1. CDR3 length: 12 amino acids. The junction had 7 bases not matched to a gene; V was cut back by 5 bases and J by 12 bases. Looked up from germline, CDR1 is SGHTA and CDR2 is FQGNSA. The CDR3 region is CASSPTGPRQFF. In DNA, the CDR3 is TGTGCCAGCAGCCCGACAGGGCCACGGCAGTTCTTC. Supplemented by reference TRBV7-2 and TRBJ2-1, the full variable domain reads GAGVSQSPSNKVTEKGKDVELRCDPISGHTALYWYRQSLGQGLEFLIYFQGNSAPDKSGLPSDRFSAERTGGSVSTLTIQRTQQEDSAVYLCASSPTGPRQFFGPGTRLTVL.

V usage is TRBV29-1 and J usage is TRBJ2-4; 8 positions match TRBD2. This CDR3 has 14 amino acids. V lost 7 bases and J lost 8; bases outside the gene matches: 13. Germline V gene sequence: CDR1 SQVTM, CDR2 ANQGSEA. The CDR3 region is CSALLAEGGDIQYF. The CDR3 DNA is TGCAGCGCCTTACTAGCGGAGGGGGGGGACATTCAGTACTTC.

The chain couples TRBV2 to TRBJ1-2, with D tentatively TRBD1 (5 bases). Trimming removed 6 bases at V and 8 bases at J, with 16 bases between. This CDR3 has 13 amino acids. Germline CDR1 reads SNHLY; CDR2 reads FYNNEI. This CDR3 reads CASRPGADVGYTF. CDR3 in DNA: TGTGCCAGCAGACCCGGGGCGGACGTCGGCTACACCTTC.

In the case of this clonotype: The junction departs from germline at one end; a sequencing error may be responsible. The gene calls are TRBV4-3 and TRBJ1-4; D is undetermined. CDR1 is LGHNA, CDR2 YSLEER, per germline. The CDR3 consists of 16 residues. CDR3 sequence (DNA): TGCGCCAGCAGCCAAGCAGGTTTCCCCACTAATGAGAAACTGTTTTTT. Translating gives CASSQAGFPTNEKLFF.

The V and J genes are TRBV7-9 and TRBJ2-1, with 7 bases that match TRBD2. The germline gives CDR1 SEHNR, CDR2 FQNEAQ (reference sequence). This CDR3 region has 14 residues. The trim removed 7 bases at V and 5 bases at J, leaving 8 bases unmatched. In DNA, the CDR3 is TGTGCCAGCACCAAGGGCCTAGCGGACAATGAGCAGTTCTTC. This gives the protein CASTKGLADNEQFF.

This chain joins TRBV10-3 and TRBJ1-2, with 7 bases aligning to TRBD1. The CDR3 is 13 amino acids. V trimming: 10 bases; J trimming: 3 bases; junction bases outside the gene matches: 8. Germline loops: CDR1 ENHRY, CDR2 SYGVKD. CDR3 protein: CATFTGDDYGYTF. In DNA form, the CDR3 reads TGTGCCACCTTTACAGGGGATGACTATGGCTACACCTTC.

This chain joins TRBV5-1 and TRBJ2-1, with 11 bases fitting TRBD1. Germline assignment: CDR1 SGHRS and CDR2 YFSETQ. Losses at the gene ends were 3 bases for V and 7 bases for J; bases not matched to a gene: 9. CDR3 size: 16 residues. The CDR3 region is CASSWTGGVGWNEQFF. CDR3 nucleotides: TGCGCCAGCAGCTGGACAGGGGGCGTTGGTTGGAATGAGCAGTTCTTC.

V and J are TRBV29-1 and TRBJ2-1; 10 bases agree with TRBD1. Germline-derived CDR1 and CDR2 are SQVTM and ANQGSEA. The CDR3 length is 14 residues. The V gene end was trimmed by 5 bases and the J gene end by 8 bases; junction bases not matched to a gene: 9. The CDR3 here is CSVRPWDRGHEQFF. The DNA for the CDR3 is TGCAGCGTTCGTCCATGGGACAGGGGTCATGAGCAGTTCTTC.

V usage is TRBV27 and J usage is TRBJ2-3, with 13 nucleotides matching TRBD2. Germline trimming cut 5 bases from V and 4 bases from J; bases unmatched to any gene: 12. Germline V gene data show CDR1 as MNHEY and CDR2 as SMNVEV (reference sequence). There are 18 residues in the CDR3. The CDR3 reads CASSILTGLAGVPDTQYF. In DNA, the CDR3 is TGTGCCAGCAGTATACTTACCGGACTAGCGGGAGTTCCAGATACGCAGTATTTT.

This clonotype has just a few counts. The rearrangement joins TRBV6-5 to TRBJ1-1; TRBD1 might be the D (5 bases). Trimming removed 4 bases from V and 7 bases from J, with 7 bases in between. The CDR3 consists of 11 residues. Germline assignment: CDR1 MNHEY and CDR2 SVGAGI. The CDR3 nucleotides read TGTGCCAGCAGTTCACAGGTTGAAGCTTTCTTT. Amino acids: CASSSQVEAFF.

This clonotype came up once. The chain recombines TRBV7-8 with TRBJ1-5; D gene ambiguous. This CDR3 is 17 amino acids long. Germline CDR1 SGHVS, CDR2 FQNEAQ. V was trimmed by 0 bases and J by 2 bases, leaving 14 bases between them. CDR3 region: CASSLAPWGAGNQPQHF. In DNA, the CDR3 is TGTGCCAGCAGCTTAGCCCCGTGGGGTGCCGGCAATCAGCCCCAGCATTTT.

The gene calls are TRBV20-1 and TRBJ2-3; 7 nucleotides align to TRBD2. There are 15 residues in the CDR3. The germline gives CDR1 DFQATT, CDR2 SNEGSKA (reference sequence). With V trimmed by 3 bases and J by 4 bases, 10 bases remained unmatched. The CDR3 loop reads CSASPRAGAADTQYF. DNA of the CDR3: TGCAGTGCTAGTCCCCGGGCGGGAGCGGCAGATACGCAGTATTTT.

The rearrangement joins TRBV27 to TRBJ2-7; 9 bases are a match to TRBD2. Germline V lookup: CDR1 MNHEY, CDR2 SMNVEV (reference sequence). With 3 bases clipped from V and 2 bases from J, the junction kept 5 bases outside the gene matches. This CDR3 is built from 15 residues. The CDR3 DNA is TGTGCCAGCAGTTTTAATCTAGCGGGGACCTACGAGCAGTACTTC. It encodes CASSFNLAGTYEQYF.

This sequence joins TRBV5-1 and TRBJ1-2; D uncertain. Germline CDR1 SGHRS, CDR2 YFSETQ. The CDR3 extends over 13 amino acids. Trimming shortened V by 1 base and J by 4 bases, and 8 bases separated the two germline ends. The CDR3 bases are TGCGCCAGCAGCTTGAATTTATTCTATGGCTACACCTTC. It yields the protein CASSLNLFYGYTF.